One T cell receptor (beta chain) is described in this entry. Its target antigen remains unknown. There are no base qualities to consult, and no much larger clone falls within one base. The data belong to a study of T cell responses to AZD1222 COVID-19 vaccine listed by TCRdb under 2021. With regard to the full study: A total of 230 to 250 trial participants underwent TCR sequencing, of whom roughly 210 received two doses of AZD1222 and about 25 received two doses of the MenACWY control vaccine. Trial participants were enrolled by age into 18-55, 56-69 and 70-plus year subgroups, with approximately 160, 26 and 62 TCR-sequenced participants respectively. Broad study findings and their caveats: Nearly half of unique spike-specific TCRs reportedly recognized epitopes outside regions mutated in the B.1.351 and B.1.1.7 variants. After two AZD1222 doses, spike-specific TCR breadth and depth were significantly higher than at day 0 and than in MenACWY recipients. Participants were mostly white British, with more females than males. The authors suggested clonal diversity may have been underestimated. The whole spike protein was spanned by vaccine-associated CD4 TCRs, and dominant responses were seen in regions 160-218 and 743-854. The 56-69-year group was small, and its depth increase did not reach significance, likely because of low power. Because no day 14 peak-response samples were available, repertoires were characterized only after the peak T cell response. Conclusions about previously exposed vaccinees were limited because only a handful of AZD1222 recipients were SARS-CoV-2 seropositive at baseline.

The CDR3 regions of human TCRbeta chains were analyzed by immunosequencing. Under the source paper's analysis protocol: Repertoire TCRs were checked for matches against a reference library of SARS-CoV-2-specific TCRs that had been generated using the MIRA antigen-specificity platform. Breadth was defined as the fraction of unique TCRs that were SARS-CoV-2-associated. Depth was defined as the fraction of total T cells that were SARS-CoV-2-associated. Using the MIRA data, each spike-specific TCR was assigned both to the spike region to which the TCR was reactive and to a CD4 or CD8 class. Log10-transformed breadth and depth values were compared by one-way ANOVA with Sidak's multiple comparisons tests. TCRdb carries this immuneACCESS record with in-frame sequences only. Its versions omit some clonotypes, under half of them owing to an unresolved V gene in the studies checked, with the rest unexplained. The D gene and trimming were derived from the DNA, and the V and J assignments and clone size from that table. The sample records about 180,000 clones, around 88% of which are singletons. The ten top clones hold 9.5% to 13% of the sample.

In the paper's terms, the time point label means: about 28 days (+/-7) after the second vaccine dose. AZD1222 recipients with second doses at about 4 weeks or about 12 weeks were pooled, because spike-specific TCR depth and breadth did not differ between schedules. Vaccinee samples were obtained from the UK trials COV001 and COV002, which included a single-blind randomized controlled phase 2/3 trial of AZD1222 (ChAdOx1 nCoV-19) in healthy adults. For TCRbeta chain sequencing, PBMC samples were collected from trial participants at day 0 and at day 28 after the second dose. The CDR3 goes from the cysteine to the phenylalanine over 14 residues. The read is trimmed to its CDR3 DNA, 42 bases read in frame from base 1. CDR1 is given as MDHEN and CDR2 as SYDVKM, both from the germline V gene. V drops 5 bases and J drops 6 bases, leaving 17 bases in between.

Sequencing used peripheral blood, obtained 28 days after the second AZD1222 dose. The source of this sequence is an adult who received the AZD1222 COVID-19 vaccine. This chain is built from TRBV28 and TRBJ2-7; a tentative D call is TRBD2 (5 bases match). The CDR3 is CASSPLLRESEQYF. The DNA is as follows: TGTGCCAGCAGTCCCCTTCTGAGGGAAAGCGAGCAGTACTTC. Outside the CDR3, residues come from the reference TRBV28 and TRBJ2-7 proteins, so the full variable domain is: DVKVTQSSRYLVKRTGEKVFLECVQDMDHENMFWYRQDPGLGLRLIYFSYDVKMKEKGDIPEGYSVSREKKERFSLILESASTNQTSMYLCASSPLLRESEQYFGPGTRLTVT.